This T cell receptor beta chain was captured in a study of blood T cell repertoires in COVID-19. Across the whole study: The study drew acute and convalescent COVID-19 samples from the United States, Italy and Spain. T cells, B-cell-depleted T cells, or PBMCs supplied cDNA or gDNA.

The method was immunoSEQ multiplex PCR; TCRdb's version includes in-frame clones alone and lacks a portion of them. Of over 150,000 clones listed, roughly nine tenths are singletons. Participants were placed into cohorts based on the clinical history they reported. The CDR3 totals 15 residues. CDR1 and CDR2 (germline): SEHNR, FQNEAQ (reference sequence). The trim removed 6 bases at V and 4 bases at J, leaving 9 bases unmatched. Sequencing was done on a sample of PBMCs or T cells enriched from blood (not recorded which). The sequence derives from a woman in her thirties who had recovered from COVID-19. The V call is TRBV7-9, the J call TRBJ1-1, with 9 bases aligning to TRBD1. DNA for the CDR3: TGTGCCAGCAGTCGCGGATGGACAGGGGCCACTGAAGCTTTCTTT. Translated, it gives CASSRGWTGATEAFF.